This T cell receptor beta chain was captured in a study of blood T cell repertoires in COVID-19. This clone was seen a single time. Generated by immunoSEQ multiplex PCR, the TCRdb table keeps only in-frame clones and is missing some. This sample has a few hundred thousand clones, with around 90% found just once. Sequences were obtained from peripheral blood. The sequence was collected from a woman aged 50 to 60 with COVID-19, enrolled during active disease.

CDR3 in amino acids: CASRRTEGQGYEQYF. In nucleotides, the CDR3 is TGTGCCAGCAGGAGGACCGAGGGACAGGGATACGAGCAGTACTTC. The chain combines TRBV6-6 with TRBJ2-7; 9 bases are a match to TRBD1. The V gene end was trimmed by 6 bases and the J gene end by 4 bases; junction bases not matched to a gene: 10. Germline CDR1 reads MNHNY; CDR2 reads SVGAGI (reference sequence). The CDR3 length is 15 residues.